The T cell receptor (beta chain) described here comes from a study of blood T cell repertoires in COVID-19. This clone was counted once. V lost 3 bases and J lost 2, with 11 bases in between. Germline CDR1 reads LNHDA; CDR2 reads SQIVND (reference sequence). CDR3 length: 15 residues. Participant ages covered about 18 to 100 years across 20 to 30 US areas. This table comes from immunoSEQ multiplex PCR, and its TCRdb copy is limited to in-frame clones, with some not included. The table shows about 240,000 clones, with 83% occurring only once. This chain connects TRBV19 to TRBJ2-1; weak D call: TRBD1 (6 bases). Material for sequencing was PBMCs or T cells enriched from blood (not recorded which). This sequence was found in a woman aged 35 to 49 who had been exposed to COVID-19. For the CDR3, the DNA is TGTGCCAGTAGTATCCAGGGGATGGCCTACAATGAGCAGTTCTTC. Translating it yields CASSIQGMAYNEQFF.